These 17 T cell receptor beta chains share one sample of origin, sequenced in a study of T cell repertoires in cytomegalovirus infection. Their specific antigens are unknown. MiXCR, applied by TCRdb to the reads, yields one record per CDR3 protein. The sample holds approximately 990,000 distinct CDR3 sequences, 25% to 40% seen once. Sequencing used cultured CD8+ T cells from PBMCs, obtained from culture after CMV antigen stimulation. The receptors derive from a human donor in good health (CMV status not recorded). Some clones in this sample may be carry-over from other donors' samples.

About this clonotype: At one end, the junction sequence differs from germline, possibly due to a read error. J is TRBJ2-2 and V is TRBV4-1; D is unclear. In germline, CDR1 is MGHRA, CDR2 YSYEKL. This CDR3 comprises 13 residues. CDR3 bases: TGCGCCAGCGGGCACACGAACACCCGGGAGCTGTTTTTT. Its protein is CASGHTNTRELFF.

This clonotype came up a few times. The CDR3 region is CASSQDFGFETQYF. The CDR3 nucleotides read TGTGCCAGCAGCCAAGATTTCGGGTTCGAGACCCAGTACTTC. V usage is TRBV14 and J usage is TRBJ2-5; D is uncertain. Germline V gene sequence: CDR1 SGHDN, CDR2 FVKESK. Trimming took off 0 bases at V and 5 bases at J, with 10 bases between the two ends. The length of the CDR3 is 14 residues.

Concerning this clonotype itself: This sequence may be a read error, since a much larger clone differs from it by one base. The chain employs TRBV7-6 and TRBJ2-5; TRBD1 or TRBD2 may be the D gene (6 bases each). Per the germline V gene, CDR1 is SGHVS and CDR2 is FNYEAQ. CDR3 size: 16 residues. CDR3 loop: CANSLEGGALMETQYF. CDR3 nucleotides: TGTGCCAACAGCTTAGAGGGGGGAGCTTTAATGGAGACCCAGTACTTC.

The rearrangement uses TRBV19 and TRBJ1-6; a possible D gene is TRBD1 (5 bases). Germline V lookup: CDR1 LNHDA, CDR2 SQIVND (reference sequence). Trimming shortened V by 6 bases and J by 0 bases, and 12 bases separated the two germline ends. CDR3 length equals 16 residues. CDR3: CASSTRGDSYNSPLHF. CDR3 bases: TGTGCCAGTAGCACGAGGGGAGACTCCTATAATTCACCCCTCCACTTT.

The chain joins TRBV15 to TRBJ2-2; 7 nucleotides line up with TRBD1. Germline values: CDR1 LNHNV, CDR2 YYDKDF (reference sequence). The length of the CDR3 is 15 residues. V shed 2 bases and J 6 bases; nucleotides not matched to a gene: 6. The CDR3 loop is CATSRQGDFAGELFF. DNA for the CDR3: TGTGCCACCAGCAGACAGGGGGATTTTGCCGGGGAGCTGTTTTTT.

This clonotype was recorded a few times. The rearrangement uses TRBV6-1 and TRBJ2-5; 9 bases are a match to TRBD2. CDR1 is MNHNS and CDR2 is SASEGT in the germline V gene. Trimming took 7 bases from V and 1 from J; bases not matched to a gene: 7. The CDR3 runs to 15 residues. The CDR3 nucleotides read TGTGCCAGCATGATAGCGGGGGCACTCCAAGAGACCCAGTACTTC. It specifies CASMIAGALQETQYF.

In DNA form, the CDR3 reads TGTGCCAGCAACCTGGATGCAGGGGGCGGCGATGGCTACACCTTC. As protein: CASNLDAGGGDGYTF. The chain uses TRBV7-2 and TRBJ1-2, with 8 bases fitting TRBD1. The germline V gene encodes CDR1 SGHTA and CDR2 FQGNSA. The CDR3 length is 15 residues. With V trimmed by 7 bases and J by 6 bases, 13 bases remained unmatched.

This clonotype was detected a few times. The genes are TRBV4-1 and TRBJ1-1; a possible D gene is TRBD1 (6 bases). Deletions cut 4 bases from V and 3 bases from J, with 12 bases between. The V gene's germline CDR1 is MGHRA and CDR2 YSYEKL. The CDR3 length is 14 residues. Here the CDR3 DNA reads TGCGCCAGCAGCCCAACCGACAGGTACACTGAAGCTTTCTTT. It translates to CASSPTDRYTEAFF.

In its sample, this clonotype was seen many times. The chain is built from TRBV7-6 and TRBJ1-4; 10 positions agree with TRBD1. CDR1 is SGHVS, CDR2 FNYEAQ, per germline. With 5 bases clipped from V and 5 bases from J, the junction kept 8 bases outside the gene matches. There are 16 residues in the CDR3. CDR3 region: CASSPRGDRGNEKLFF. The CDR3 bases are TGTGCCAGCAGCCCCAGGGGGGACAGGGGAAATGAAAAACTGTTTTTT.

The sample holds many counts of this clonotype. CDR3 residues: CASSPLHRNEETQYF. CDR3 sequence (DNA): TGTGCCAGCAGCCCACTACACCGGAACGAAGAGACCCAGTACTTC. V is TRBV7-6 and J is TRBJ2-5; D not certain. V was shortened by 5 bases and J by 3 bases, with 16 bases between the two germline ends. The CDR3 is 15 residues long. CDR1 and CDR2 (germline): SGHVS, FNYEAQ.

This clonotype was detected ten times or more. This chain connects TRBV7-9 to TRBJ2-1; TRBD2 might be the D (6 bases). CDR1 and CDR2 (germline): SEHNR, FQNEAQ (reference sequence). Trimming took 1 base from V and 10 from J, leaving 17 bases between them. This CDR3 comprises 15 residues. The CDR3 sequence: CASSLGVGGLGEQFF. DNA for the CDR3: TGTGCCAGCAGCTTAGGAGTGGGGGGACTTGGAGAGCAGTTCTTC.

The V gene is TRBV2, the J gene TRBJ2-1; 7 nucleotides match TRBD2. The CDR3 loop spans 14 amino acids. Looked up from germline, CDR1 is SNHLY and CDR2 is FYNNEI. Trimming cost V 7 bases and J 6 bases; bases outside gene matches: 9. Here the CDR3 reads CASMAWGGVNEQFF. CDR3 in DNA: TGTGCCAGCATGGCGTGGGGGGGGGTCAATGAGCAGTTCTTC.

This clonotype was detected many times. V is TRBV3-1 and J is TRBJ2-2; 14 bases match TRBD2. The V gene end was trimmed by 0 bases and the J gene end by 3 bases; junction bases not matched to a gene: 12. The CDR3 contains 21 residues. CDR1 and CDR2 (germline): LGHDT, YNNKEL (reference sequence). The CDR3 here is CASSQDLPGLAGAWYTGELFF. DNA of the CDR3: TGTGCCAGCAGCCAAGATTTGCCGGGACTAGCGGGGGCCTGGTACACCGGGGAGCTGTTTTTT.

This clonotype was detected ten times or more. J is TRBJ2-5 and V is TRBV7-8, with 10 bases identical to TRBD2. Germline loops: CDR1 SGHVS, CDR2 FQNEAQ. After removal of 2 bases from V and 4 bases from J, the junction contained 13 bases not matched to a gene. This CDR3 has 18 amino acids. CDR3 sequence: CASSLRSSGGPTRETQYF. The CDR3 DNA follows: TGTGCCAGCAGCTTAAGGTCTAGCGGGGGCCCAACTAGAGAGACCCAGTACTTC.

This sequence joins TRBV12-3 or TRBV12-4 and TRBJ2-3; 10 bases map to TRBD2. The CDR3 is 15 amino acids. V lost 7 bases, J lost 5 bases, and 9 bases stayed unmatched. CDR3 region: CASKLAGTGLDTQYF. The CDR3 coding sequence is TGTGCCAGCAAACTAGCGGGGACCGGCTTAGATACGCAGTATTTT.

This sequence joins TRBV29-1 and TRBJ2-1; D not certain. V was clipped by 6 bases and J by 8 bases, with 8 bases between them. The CDR3 covers 10 residues. CDR1 and CDR2 (germline): SQVTM, ANQGSEA. The CDR3 DNA reads as TGCAGCGTGAGGAGCGATGAGCAGTTCTTC. Its protein product is CSVRSDEQFF.

The rearrangement links TRBV18 to TRBJ1-2; 10 nucleotides align to TRBD1. With 4 bases clipped from V and 3 bases from J, the junction kept 8 bases outside the gene matches. Per the germline V gene, CDR1 is KGHSH and CDR2 is LQKENI. This CDR3 has 16 residues. CDR3 nucleotide sequence: TGTGCCAGCTCACGTCGACAGGGGGCGGACGACTATGGCTACACCTTC. This translates into CASSRRQGADDYGYTF. Complete variable domain (other parts from reference TRBV18 and TRBJ1-2): NAGVMQNPRHLVRRRGQEARLRCSPMKGHSHVYWYRQLPEEGLKFMVYLQKENIIDESGMPKERFSAEFPKEGPSILRIQQVVRGDSAAYFCASSRRQGADDYGYTFGSGTRLTVV.